These 21 T cell receptor beta chains were all obtained from the same sample, sequenced in a study of T cell responses to AZD1222 COVID-19 vaccine. Produced via immunoSEQ multiplex PCR; TCRdb's table is partial and in-frame only. The profile shows some 110,000 clones, about 90% of them singletons. Sequenced here: peripheral blood, sampled on day 0 of AZD1222 vaccination. These receptors were taken from an adult in good health.

The chain joins TRBV5-5 to TRBJ2-5; D gene unclear. CDR1 and CDR2 (germline): SGHKS, YYEKEE (reference sequence). The CDR3 is made up of 14 amino acids. V dropped 1 base and J dropped 2 bases, with 9 bases sitting between them. This CDR3 is CASSLRPLQETQYF. DNA for the CDR3: TGTGCCAGCAGCTTGAGACCACTTCAAGAGACCCAGTACTTC.

The chain is built from TRBV4-3 and TRBJ2-6, with D possibly TRBD2 on 6 matching bases. Germline CDR1 is LGHNA and CDR2 is YSLEER. The CDR3 is made up of 18 amino acids. Trimming took off 0 bases at V and 0 bases at J, with 12 bases between the two ends. The CDR3 reads CASSQEPGRSSGANVLTF. CDR3 nucleotides: TGCGCCAGCAGCCAAGAGCCAGGGAGGAGCTCTGGGGCCAACGTCCTGACTTTC.

This chain joins TRBV7-2 and TRBJ2-7, with D possibly being TRBD1 (6 bases). The CDR3 is 15 amino acids. V was shortened by 1 base and J by 3 bases, with 13 bases between the two germline ends. Germline V gene data show CDR1 as SGHTA and CDR2 as FQGNSA. The CDR3 protein is CASSLGQGWFYEQYF. CDR3 in DNA: TGTGCCAGCAGCTTAGGTCAGGGGTGGTTCTACGAGCAGTACTTC.

The rearrangement links TRBV5-1 to TRBJ2-7, with D perhaps assigned TRBD1 or TRBD2 (6 bases each). V lost 8 bases and J lost 3, with 18 bases in between. CDR1 is SGHRS and CDR2 is YFSETQ in the germline V gene. This CDR3 is 14 amino acids long. CDR3 amino acids: CASSPIGGYYEQYF. The CDR3 DNA reads TGCGCCAGTTCCCCCATAGGGGGGTACTACGAGCAGTACTTC.

The chain employs TRBV4-2 and TRBJ2-1; possible D gene TRBD2, 6 bases. Per germline, CDR1 LGHNA and CDR2 YNFKEQ. With 6 bases removed from V and 5 bases from J, the gap between germline ends came to 17 bases. The CDR3 consists of 15 residues. CDR3 nucleotide sequence: TGTGCCAGCAGGGAGGGGCTTAACAATAACAATGAGCAGTTCTTC. Encoded protein: CASREGLNNNNEQFF.

The chain is built from TRBV12-5 and TRBJ1-3, with D tentatively TRBD1 (5 bases). The CDR3 covers 15 residues. Germline V gene sequence: CDR1 LGHNT, CDR2 FRNRAP. Trimming stripped 1 base from V and 0 bases from J, with 7 bases between. CDR3 sequence (DNA): TGTGCTAGTGGTTTGGGACAGATCTCTGGAAACACCATATATTTT. Translated: CASGLGQISGNTIYF.

The genes are TRBV6-1 and TRBJ2-2; the match to TRBD2 covers 12 bases. This CDR3 is built from 17 residues. Looked up from germline, CDR1 is MNHNS and CDR2 is SASEGT. J lost 4 bases, V lost 1 base, and 4 bases had no gene match. As DNA, the CDR3 is TGTGCCAGCAGTGAAGGACTAGCGGGAGTTGGCACCGGGGAGCTGTTTTTT. Amino acid sequence: CASSEGLAGVGTGELFF.

The chain is built from TRBV4-2 and TRBJ2-5, with D hard to call. The germline CDR1 and CDR2 sequences are LGHNA and YNFKEQ. The CDR3 length is 13 residues. V was pared by 1 base and J by 1 base, with 4 bases between. The CDR3 sequence is CASSQGTQETQYF. CDR3 coding DNA: TGTGCCAGCAGCCAAGGGACCCAAGAGACCCAGTACTTC.

The chain recombines TRBV18 with TRBJ1-4; D not certain. From germline, CDR1 is KGHSH and CDR2 LQKENI. V lost 3 bases and J lost 0, with 5 bases in between. CDR3 length: 14 amino acids. The CDR3 is CASSPNPTNEKLFF. CDR3 DNA: TGTGCCAGCTCACCCAACCCAACTAATGAAAAACTGTTTTTT.

The rearrangement links TRBV5-1 to TRBJ1-1; D is undetermined. Trimming pared 4 bases from V and 4 bases from J, leaving 14 bases between. Germline loops: CDR1 SGHRS, CDR2 YFSETQ. The CDR3 runs 14 residues. The CDR3 protein is CASSLDYGSTEAFF. The DNA of the CDR3 is TGCGCCAGCAGCCTGGACTACGGGAGCACTGAAGCTTTCTTT.

The chain recombines TRBV5-1 with TRBJ2-7; tentative D call: TRBD2 (6 bases). The CDR3 extends over 14 amino acids. Per the germline V gene, CDR1 is SGHRS and CDR2 is YFSETQ. V lost 0 bases to trimming and J lost 2 bases, with 9 bases between them. The CDR3 loop reads CASSLGGGTYEQYF. The CDR3 bases are TGCGCCAGCAGCTTGGGGGGAGGAACCTACGAGCAGTACTTC. The variable domain in full, completed from reference TRBV5-1 and TRBJ2-7, reads KAGVTQTPRYLIKTRGQQVTLSCSPISGHRSVSWYQQTPGQGLQFLFEYFSETQRNKGNFPGRFSGRQFSNSRSEMNVSTLELGDSALYLCASSLGGGTYEQYFGPGTRLTVT.

The chain carries TRBV3-1 (or the pseudogene TRBV3-2) and TRBJ1-6; no clear D gene. Trimming shortened V by 2 bases and J by 9 bases, and 11 bases separated the two germline ends. The germline V gene encodes CDR1 LGHDT and CDR2 YNNKEL (reference sequence). The CDR3 extends over 14 amino acids. CDR3 coding DNA: TGTGCCAGCAGCCAACGGGTAATCGCTTCACCCCTCCACTTT. Protein: CASSQRVIASPLHF.

A few counts support this clone. V gene TRBV15 combines with J gene TRBJ1-4; unclear D gene. The V gene lost 1 base and the J gene lost 0 bases, with 9 bases spanning the gap. The CDR3 has 16 amino acids. Germline CDR1 reads LNHNV; CDR2 reads YYDKDF (reference sequence). The CDR3 DNA is TGTGCCACCAGCAGAGGGTGGGCTGCAACTAATGAAAAACTGTTTTTT. Translation gives CATSRGWAATNEKLFF.

For this clone: The junction does not match germline at one end; this may be a read error. The rearrangement links TRBV29-1 to TRBJ1-2; 9 positions match TRBD1. CDR1 SQVTM and CDR2 ANQGSEA come from the germline V gene. The CDR3 loop spans 18 amino acids. The CDR3 sequence is CSALIVGPTGGSNYGYTF. The CDR3 bases are TGCAGCGCCCTGATCGTGGGCCCCACAGGGGGCTCTAATTATGGCTACACCTTC.

The V and J genes are TRBV28 and TRBJ1-1; 10 bases are a match to TRBD1. CDR1 and CDR2 from the germline V gene are MDHEN and SYDVKM. V was clipped by 6 bases and J by 4 bases; unmatched bases: 11. The CDR3 loop spans 16 amino acids. CDR3 nucleotides: TGTGCCAGCAGAAAACCCGGGACAGGGGTCATCACTGAAGCTTTCTTT. Translation gives CASRKPGTGVITEAFF.

This chain uses TRBV7-9 with TRBJ2-3, with a tentative D call TRBD1 (5 bases). The CDR3 loop spans 15 amino acids. Per the germline V gene, CDR1 is SEHNR and CDR2 is FQNEAQ (reference sequence). The ends were cut back, 6 bases at V and 3 bases at J, with 16 bases in the middle. The CDR3 nucleotides are TGTGCCAGCAGGGCAGGGTTTCCCACGACAGATACGCAGTATTTT. Amino acid sequence: CASRAGFPTTDTQYF. Full variable domain (rest looked up from reference TRBV7-9 and TRBJ2-3): DTGVSQNPRHKITKRGQNVTFRCDPISEHNRLYWYRQTLGQGPEFLTYFQNEAQLEKSRLLSDRFSAERPKGSFSTLEIQRTEQGDSAMYLCASRAGFPTTDTQYFGPGTRLTVL.

This chain connects TRBV7-8 to TRBJ2-7, with D perhaps matching TRBD1 or TRBD2 (5 bases each). CDR1 and CDR2 from the germline V gene are SGHVS and FQNEAQ. This CDR3 spans 15 amino acids. Trimming shortened V by 4 bases and J by 6 bases, and 19 bases separated the two germline ends. The CDR3 here is CASSSHSRGAGEQYF. CDR3 in DNA: TGTGCCAGCAGCTCTCACAGTAGAGGGGCCGGCGAGCAGTACTTC.

The chain joins TRBV6-2 or TRBV6-3 to TRBJ2-7, with a tentative D call TRBD1 (6 bases). Germline CDR1 and CDR2: MNHEY and SVGEGT. This CDR3 contains 15 residues. The V and J ends lost 4 bases and 5 bases respectively, with 18 bases between them. CDR3: CASSFGAGEINEQYF. The CDR3 DNA sequence: TGTGCCAGCAGTTTTGGGGCAGGGGAGATCAACGAGCAGTACTTC.

The rearrangement joins TRBV9 to TRBJ2-2, with D tentatively TRBD1 (6 bases). CDR1 and CDR2 from the germline V gene are SGDLS and YYNGEE. V lost 0 bases, J lost 4 bases, and 7 bases lay in between. The CDR3 covers 14 residues. The CDR3 is CASSVGGGTGELFF. The CDR3 DNA is TGTGCCAGCAGCGTAGGAGGGGGCACCGGGGAGCTGTTTTTT.

The chain's CDR3 is CSVEANNYGYTF. CDR3 nucleotide sequence: TGCAGCGTTGAGGCGAATAACTATGGCTACACCTTC. The V gene is TRBV29-1, the J gene TRBJ1-2, with unresolved D. V was shortened by 3 bases and J by 1 base, with 6 bases between the two germline ends. Germline loops: CDR1 SQVTM, CDR2 ANQGSEA. This CDR3 contains 12 residues.

The V and J genes are TRBV7-9 and TRBJ2-3, with 7 bases lining up with TRBD2. CDR1 is SEHNR, CDR2 FQNEAQ, per germline (reference sequence). V lost 3 bases and J lost 2; bases outside the gene matches: 5. The CDR3 contains 15 residues. DNA of the CDR3: TGTGCCAGCAGCTTGGCGGGAGCCCCCACAGATACGCAGTATTTT. Its protein product is CASSLAGAPTDTQYF. Filled out from reference TRBV7-9 and TRBJ2-3, the complete variable domain reads DTGVSQNPRHKITKRGQNVTFRCDPISEHNRLYWYRQTLGQGPEFLTYFQNEAQLEKSRLLSDRFSAERPKGSFSTLEIQRTEQGDSAMYLCASSLAGAPTDTQYFGPGTRLTVL.